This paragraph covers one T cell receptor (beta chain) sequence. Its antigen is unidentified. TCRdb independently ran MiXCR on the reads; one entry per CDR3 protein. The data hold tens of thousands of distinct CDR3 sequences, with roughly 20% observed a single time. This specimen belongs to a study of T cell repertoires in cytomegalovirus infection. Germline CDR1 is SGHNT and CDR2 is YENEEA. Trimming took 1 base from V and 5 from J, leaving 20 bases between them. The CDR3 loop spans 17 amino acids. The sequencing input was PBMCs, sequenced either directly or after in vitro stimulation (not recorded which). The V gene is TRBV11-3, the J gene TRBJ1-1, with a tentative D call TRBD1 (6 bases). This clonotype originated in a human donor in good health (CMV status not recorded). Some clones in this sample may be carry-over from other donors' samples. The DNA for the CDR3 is TGTGCCAGCAGCTTAGTGGTCTTCGGGGGGCACCCGACTGAAGCTTTCTTT. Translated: CASSLVVFGGHPTEAFF.